These T cell receptor beta chains were read from a single sample in a study of shared clonotypes between healthy human individuals. The table came from immunoSEQ multiplex PCR; TCRdb's copy has only in-frame clones and leaves some out. The table has about 1 million clones, around three quarters seen once. The material sequenced was memory CD4+ T cells from PBMCs. The receptors were gathered from a man aged 18 to 30 in good health. Some clones in this sample may be carry-over from other donors' samples. The CDR3 runs from the conserved cysteine through the conserved F or W. A D gene is named only where the DNA matches it firmly. The listing skips clone size in some rows; elsewhere it reads once, few, many or a size class.

D gene,V gene,J gene,clone size,CDR3 DNA,CDR3 protein
-,TRBV19,TRBJ1-1,-,TGTGCCAGTAGTATCTACATGGGCCCTGAAGCTTTCTTT,CASSIYMGPEAFF
-,TRBV2,TRBJ1-2,-,TGTGCCAGCAGTCGTACCGGGCCCTCCTATGGCTACACCTTC,CASSRTGPSYGYTF
-,TRBV30,TRBJ2-7,-,TGTGCCTGGAGTCCGAACTCAGGGGACGAGCAGTACTTC,CAWSPNSGDEQYF
TRBD2,TRBV18,TRBJ2-7,few,TGTGCCAGCTCACCAGAGGGAGCGGGAGCCCTTTACTACGAGCAGTACTTC,CASSPEGAGALYYEQYF
-,TRBV9,TRBJ1-2,-,TGTGCCAGCAGCGTAGCCTCGGGCTCTTATGGCTACACCTTC,CASSVASGSYGYTF
TRBD2,TRBV9,TRBJ2-1,-,TGTGCCAGCAGCGATTTTGCGGGAGGGTCGGCTGAGCAGTTCTTC,CASSDFAGGSAEQFF
-,TRBV28,TRBJ1-1,-,TGTGCCAGCAGTTTACCGGGGCCGAACACTGAAGCTTTCTTT,CASSLPGPNTEAFF
-,TRBV29-1,TRBJ1-2,-,TGCAGCGTTGAATCAGGGGCGGGCTATGGCTACACCTTC,CSVESGAGYGYTF
-,TRBV30,TRBJ1-2,once,TGTGCCTGGAGTGTACTGGGGGGAATCTATGGCTACACCTTC,CAWSVLGGIYGYTF
-,TRBV7-9,TRBJ1-3,-,TGTGCCAGCAGCCGCGAGCGAAACACCATATATTTT,CASSRERNTIYF
-,TRBV10-3,TRBJ1-2,-,TGTGCCACCCGGACAGCTAACTATGGCTACACCTTC,CATRTANYGYTF
-,TRBV18,TRBJ2-1,-,TGTGCCAGCTCACCACTGGGAAATGAGCAGTTCTTC,CASSPLGNEQFF
-,TRBV4-1,TRBJ1-3,-,TGCGCCAGCAGCCAAGAACAGGTGATGAGAACTGGAAACACCATATATTTT,CASSQEQVMRTGNTIYF
TRBD1,TRBV7-3,TRBJ1-1,many,TGTGCCAGCAGCCCCTATCCGGGACAGGGGACTGAAGCTTTCTTT,CASSPYPGQGTEAFF
-,TRBV6-5,TRBJ2-1,few,TGTGCCACTAGGGACTTCGCCCATGAGCAGTTCTTC,CATRDFAHEQFF
TRBD1,TRBV2,TRBJ2-6,-,TGTGCCAGCACCCTAAACAGGGGCCCTGGGGCCAACGTCCTGACTTTC,CASTLNRGPGANVLTF
TRBD1,TRBV30,TRBJ2-5,few,TGTGCCTGGGGTGACAGGGGCGAGACCCAGTACTTC,CAWGDRGETQYF
-,TRBV5-1,TRBJ1-2,-,TGCGCCAGCAGCTTGTCACAGGTTGGCTACACCTTC,CASSLSQVGYTF
-,TRBV2,TRBJ2-2,-,TGTGCCCTTTCGGGACAGAACACCGGGGAGCTGTTTTTT,CALSGQNTGELFF
-,TRBV11-2,TRBJ2-3,once,TGTGCCAGCAGAGTGACAAGCACAGATACGCAGTATTTT,CASRVTSTDTQYF
-,TRBV20-1,TRBJ1-2,few,TGCAGTGAGCGGGGGAACTATGGCTACACCTTC,CSERGNYGYTF
TRBD1,TRBV7-2,TRBJ2-3,-,TGTGCCAGCAGCACGAGACAGGGGGCAAGGGATACGCAGTATTTT,CASSTRQGARDTQYF
-,TRBV4-3,TRBJ2-7,once,TGCGCCAGCAGCCAAGATACGAACACCTACGAGCAGTACTTC,CASSQDTNTYEQYF
-,TRBV7-2,TRBJ2-7,once,TGTGCCAGCGCCGCCTCCCCGGGAGCCTACGAGCAGTACTTC,CASAASPGAYEQYF
-,TRBV11-2,TRBJ2-5,few,TGTGCCAGCAGCTTAGATTGGGGGCGCCAAGAGACCCAGTACTTC,CASSLDWGRQETQYF